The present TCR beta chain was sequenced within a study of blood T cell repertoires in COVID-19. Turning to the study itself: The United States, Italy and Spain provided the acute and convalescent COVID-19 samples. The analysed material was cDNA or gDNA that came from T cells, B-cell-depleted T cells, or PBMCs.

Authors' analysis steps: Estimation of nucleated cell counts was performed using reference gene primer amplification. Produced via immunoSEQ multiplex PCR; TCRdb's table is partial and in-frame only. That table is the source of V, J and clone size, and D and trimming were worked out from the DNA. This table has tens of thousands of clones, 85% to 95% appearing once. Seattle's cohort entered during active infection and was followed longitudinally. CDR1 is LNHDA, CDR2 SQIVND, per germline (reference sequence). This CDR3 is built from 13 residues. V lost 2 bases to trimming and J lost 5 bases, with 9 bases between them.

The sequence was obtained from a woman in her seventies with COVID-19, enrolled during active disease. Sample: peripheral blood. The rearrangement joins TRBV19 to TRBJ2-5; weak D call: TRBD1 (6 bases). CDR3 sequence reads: CASSIPGAETQYF. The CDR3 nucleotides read TGTGCCAGTAGTATACCAGGGGCCGAGACCCAGTACTTC.